This TCR beta chain was profiled in a study of T cells in Graves' hyperthyroidism and ophthalmopathy (dated by TCRdb to between 2019 and 2020). Looking at the study overall: To identify TCR V-J signatures that set the groups apart, the researchers used a discovery cohort of 90 to 100 patients, made up of about 44 with Graves' ophthalmopathy and about 55 with stable Graves' hyperthyroidism. The 80 to 100 discovery patients were randomly divided into training and test sets at a 7:3 ratio. After blood sampling, hyperthyroidism patients were treated with methimazole at a starting dose of 30 mg daily, and ophthalmopathy patients were treated with high-dose intravenous methylprednisolone. According to the paper, TCR Vbeta CDR3 sequencing was carried out on around 140 peripheral blood samples, which came from approximately 41 ophthalmopathy, around 75 hyperthyroidism and some 17 progressor patients. Prospective prediction of ophthalmopathy was tested in an independent validation cohort of 18 to 20 hyperthyroidism patients and around 16 patients who later progressed to ophthalmopathy. The study also compared thyroid tissue and blood T-cell repertoires from about six Graves' hyperthyroidism patients. The full study reports these points: Most expanded thyroid clonotypes (frequency above 0.001) were also detected in blood, suggesting blood repertoires may reflect thyroid immune responses. Sample size was not statistically predetermined, and blinding of investigators to group allocation was not performed. A model built on a 13 V-J signature distinguished ophthalmopathy from stable hyperthyroidism, reaching 87.88% sensitivity and about 81% specificity in cross-validation and 80%/75% in testing. In validation, progression to ophthalmopathy was predicted by the model with roughly 69% sensitivity and around 76% specificity, a median of around 6.5 months before onset.

In the germline V gene (reference sequence), CDR1 corresponds to DFQATT and CDR2 to SNEGSKA. The junction shows trimming of 0 bases on V and 0 bases on J, plus 10 bases between the germline ends. From the cysteine through the phenylalanine, the CDR3 covers 15 amino acids. Kept here is only the CDR3 DNA, which spans 45 bases and is read in frame from base 1. This clonotype was recorded at least ten times. This receptor's antigen is unknown. Within one base of it there is no much larger clone, and no base qualities were kept. Stable Graves' hyperthyroidism was defined as the absence of progression to ophthalmopathy over 18 months of follow-up. Hyperthyroidism patients were newly diagnosed, had a disease duration of under 2 months, and were aged 18 to 65 years. Exclusion was applied to patients with uncontrolled infections, other autoimmune diseases, pregnancy or lactation. Diagnoses were based on clinical symptoms, serum thyroxine and TRAb, thyroid ultrasound and orbital computed tomography. Trizol reagent was used to extract total RNA, and RNA quality was then checked on an Agilent 2100 Bioanalyzer.

Amplification of TCR beta CDR3 regions was carried out from RNA transcripts. For the first round of RT-PCR on the TCR CDR3, the HTBI primer set was used together with the Qiagen OneStep RT-PCR kit. Libraries were constructed in a second round of multiplex PCR, after which size selection and purification were carried out. Paired-end sequencing of the libraries was performed with 100 bp reads on an Illumina HiSeq2000. As for the authors' bioinformatics: SOAPnuke was used to process the raw data, with reads discarded if the reads contained adapters or uncalled bases, had a mean Phred below 15, or lacked an exact constant-primer or identifier match. COPE v1.2.5 was used to merge high-quality paired reads, and clonotypes were defined as unique nucleotide sequences. MiTCR v1.1 was used to align clonotypes to the IMGT TRBV, TRBD and TRBJ reference segments. The analysis included only V-J combinations with a frequency above 0.0001, which together covered 98% to 99.2% of the repertoires. The TCS score was defined as the ratio of F50 (clonal expansion) to E x V (chaos), calculated using BLOSUM62-based TCRdist between CDR3 peptides within each V-J. Welch's t-statistics and random forest reduced some 510 V-J features to roughly 13, which were used in a naive Bayes classifier (R e1071). Thyroid-blood repertoire similarity was quantified with the Morisita-Horn index. TCRdb's own reprocessing of the public reads used fastp at Q25 and MiXCR and kept productive beta chains. Identical CDR3 proteins give one entry, which carries the most common genes and DNA. The V and J calls, along with clone size, are taken from TCRdb and not from the paper's own processing. For this sample there are some 50,000 distinct CDR3 sequences; roughly 56% appear just once. The ten largest clones capture under 35% of the sample.

The sample taken for sequencing was peripheral blood or thyroid tissue (not recorded which). The sequence links TRBV20-1 to TRBJ2-3; TRBD1 is a weak D gene call, 6 bases matching. This TCR was recovered from a man in his late teens or twenties with Graves' hyperthyroidism. The CDR3 loop reads CSARDLTGSTDTQYF. DNA sequence: TGCAGTGCTAGAGATCTTACAGGGAGCACAGATACGCAGTATTTT.